The clone carrying this T cell receptor (beta chain) was observed a few times. Its antigen is unidentified. V was pared by 6 bases and J by 0 bases, with 9 bases of the junction left unmatched. The CDR3 has 17 amino acids. The sample comes from a study of CD8 T cells in ankylosing spondylitis. TCRdb reprocessed the 5' RACE reads with MiXCR, giving one entry per CDR3 protein. The sample holds 150,000 to 200,000 distinct CDR3 sequences, 15% to 20% seen once. The study, taken as a whole, reports: Characteristic of ankylosing spondylitis blood, it appeared, was a TCR beta motif comprising about eight highly homologous variants.

The chain is built from TRBV12-3 or TRBV12-4 and TRBJ2-1; the match to TRBD2 covers 9 bases. The specimen was blood, either unsorted or a sorted T cell fraction (not recorded which). The receptor comes from a male donor with ankylosing spondylitis or in good health (not recorded which). The CDR3 is CASSTITAGGSYNEQFF. The DNA for the CDR3 is TGTGCCAGCAGCACAATCACAGCGGGAGGCTCCTACAATGAGCAGTTCTTC.